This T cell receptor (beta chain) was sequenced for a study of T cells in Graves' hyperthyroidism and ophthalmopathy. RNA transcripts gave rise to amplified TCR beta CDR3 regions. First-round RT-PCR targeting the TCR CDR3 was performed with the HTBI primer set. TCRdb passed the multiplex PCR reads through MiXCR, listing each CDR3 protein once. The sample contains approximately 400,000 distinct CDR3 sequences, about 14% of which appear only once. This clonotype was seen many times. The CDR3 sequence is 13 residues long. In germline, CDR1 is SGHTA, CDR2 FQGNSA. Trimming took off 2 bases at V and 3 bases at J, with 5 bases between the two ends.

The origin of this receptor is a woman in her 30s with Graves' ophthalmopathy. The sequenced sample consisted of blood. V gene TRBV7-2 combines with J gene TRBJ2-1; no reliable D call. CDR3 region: CASSLLGYNEQFF. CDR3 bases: TGTGCCAGCAGCTTACTGGGCTACAATGAGCAGTTCTTC.